One sample yielded the 12 T cell receptor beta chains listed below, sequenced in a study of T cells in Graves' hyperthyroidism and ophthalmopathy. What was amplified from RNA transcripts were TCR beta CDR3 regions. An initial round of RT-PCR targeting the TCR CDR3 relied on the HTBI primer set. TCRdb passed the multiplex PCR reads through MiXCR, listing each CDR3 protein once. The profile shows 550,000 to 800,000 distinct CDR3 sequences, 17% of them singletons. Sequencing input: blood. The source of these receptors is a man between 45 and 60 years old with Graves' hyperthyroidism.

The J gene is TRBJ2-1, the V gene TRBV19, with 7 bases aligning to TRBD2. V was pared by 3 bases and J by 6 bases, with 5 bases of the junction left unmatched. Germline assignment: CDR1 LNHDA and CDR2 SQIVND (reference sequence). The CDR3 length is 14 residues. The CDR3 here is CASSMSSGFNEQFF. CDR3 nucleotide sequence: TGTGCCAGTAGTATGTCTAGCGGTTTCAATGAGCAGTTCTTC. Supplemented by reference TRBV19 and TRBJ2-1, the full variable domain reads DGGITQSPKYLFRKEGQNVTLSCEQNLNHDAMYWYRQDPGQGLRLIYYSQIVNDFQKGDIAEGYSVSREKKESFPLTVTSAQKNPTAFYLCASSMSSGFNEQFFGPGTRLTVL.

The genes are TRBV6-2 or TRBV6-3 and TRBJ2-7; D perhaps matches TRBD1 (5 bases). Trimming shortened V by 5 bases and J by 1 base, and 18 bases separated the two germline ends. Per the germline V gene, CDR1 is MNHEY and CDR2 is SVGEGT. CDR3 length: 16 amino acids. Here the CDR3 DNA reads TGTGCCAGCAGTCATCACAGGACGGTAAATTCCTACGAGCAGTACTTC. Protein sequence: CASSHHRTVNSYEQYF.

This clonotype was counted at least ten times. The chain recombines TRBV11-2 with TRBJ2-2, with D possibly matching TRBD2 (5 bases). The V gene lost 4 bases and the J gene lost 5 bases, with 17 bases spanning the gap. The CDR3 runs 16 residues. Germline CDR1 and CDR2: SGHAT and FQNNGV. The CDR3 region is CASSWISTPGTGELFF. In nucleotides, the CDR3 is TGTGCCAGCAGCTGGATAAGCACCCCGGGAACCGGGGAGCTGTTTTTT.

The rearrangement joins TRBV6-9 to TRBJ1-4, with D hard to call. The ends were cut back, 3 bases at V and 5 bases at J, with 16 bases in the middle. From germline, CDR1 is MNHGY and CDR2 SVAAGI. The CDR3 totals 16 residues. The CDR3 DNA sequence: TGTGCCAGCAGTTACTCGAAGTCGAGAGGGAATGAAAAACTGTTTTTT. Its protein is CASSYSKSRGNEKLFF.

The DNA of the CDR3 is TGTGCCAGCAGTTTCTCGGGACGATACTATGGCTACACCTTC. This codes for CASSFSGRYYGYTF. The chain combines TRBV27 with TRBJ1-2; D might be TRBD1 (5 bases). The V gene's germline CDR1 is MNHEY and CDR2 SMNVEV (reference sequence). Trimming took 3 bases from V and 3 from J, leaving 11 bases between them. The CDR3 is made up of 14 amino acids.

Many counts were recorded for this clonotype. The chain joins TRBV12-3 or TRBV12-4 to TRBJ2-6, with D unclear. This CDR3 has 14 residues. V lost 6 bases and J lost 0, with 6 bases in between. DNA for the CDR3: TGTGCCAGCAGGGTTGCCTCTGGGGCCAACGTCCTGACTTTC. It yields the protein CASRVASGANVLTF.

This clonotype was seen repeatedly, ten times or more. This chain connects TRBV3-1 to TRBJ2-7, with D possibly being TRBD1 or TRBD2 (5 bases each). Trimming shortened V by 3 bases and J by 3 bases, and 15 bases separated the two germline ends. The CDR3 extends over 15 amino acids. Per germline, CDR1 LGHDT and CDR2 YNNKEL (reference sequence). For the CDR3, the DNA is TGTGCCAGCAGCCATGGGACGCAGGCCCTCTACGAGCAGTACTTC. The encoded protein is CASSHGTQALYEQYF.

The V gene is TRBV6-2 or TRBV6-3, the J gene TRBJ2-1; D is perhaps TRBD1 or TRBD2 (5 bases each). Per the germline V gene, CDR1 is MNHEY and CDR2 is SVGEGT. This CDR3 comprises 16 residues. V was pared by 2 bases and J by 6 bases, with 17 bases between. CDR3 loop: CASSYRQRWVVNEQFF. In nucleotides, the CDR3 is TGTGCCAGCAGTTACCGACAGCGGTGGGTGGTCAATGAGCAGTTCTTC.

This clonotype was recorded at least ten times. The chain carries TRBV11-2 and TRBJ2-5; 7 positions match TRBD1. This CDR3 comprises 15 residues. The V gene end was trimmed by 0 bases and the J gene end by 5 bases; junction bases not matched to a gene: 6. Germline V lookup: CDR1 SGHAT, CDR2 FQNNGV. The CDR3 DNA reads TGTGCCAGCAGCTTAGAAACAGGGGTCGCCGAGACCCAGTACTTC. Its translation: CASSLETGVAETQYF.

This clonotype appeared many times. The chain combines TRBV7-9 with TRBJ2-7, with 9 nucleotides matching TRBD1. V gave up 3 bases and J gave up 4 bases; unmatched junction bases: 4. CDR3 length: 14 residues. Germline V lookup: CDR1 SEHNR, CDR2 FQNEAQ (reference sequence). The CDR3 DNA reads as TGTGCCAGCAGCTTCGGACAGGGGATATACGAGCAGTACTTC. It codes for CASSFGQGIYEQYF.

The rearrangement links TRBV7-2 to TRBJ2-7; TRBD2 agrees at 10 bases. This CDR3 contains 13 residues. Losses at the gene ends were 6 bases for V and 6 bases for J; bases not matched to a gene: 5. Germline assignment: CDR1 SGHTA and CDR2 FQGNSA. CDR3 in DNA: TGTGCCAGCAGACTAGCGGGAATTGGCGAGCAGTACTTC. Translating it yields CASRLAGIGEQYF.

This clonotype was seen many times. V usage is TRBV19 and J usage is TRBJ1-1; D remains ambiguous. The V end lost 5 bases, the J end lost 5 bases, and 18 bases lay between the germline ends. The germline CDR1 and CDR2 sequences are LNHDA and SQIVND (reference sequence). CDR3 length: 15 residues. This chain's CDR3 is CASSRLTEFDTEAFF. The CDR3 DNA reads TGTGCCAGTAGTCGTCTAACCGAGTTCGATACTGAAGCTTTCTTT.